This entry concerns a single T cell receptor beta chain. V lost 7 bases and J lost 3, with 15 bases in between. Per germline, CDR1 MNHEY and CDR2 SMNVEV (reference sequence). CDR3 length: 15 residues. This specimen belongs to a study of shared clonotypes between healthy human individuals. In the study overall: Donors consisted of two women and a few men between 18 and 49. CD4 naive and memory got three plates each, CD8 naive two, CD8 memory one.

Cells designated naive CD8 were CD45RO-negative and were positively selected for CCR7, with terminally differentiated effector memory CD45RA+ cells excluded. It was at deep level that the assay was run. Source study methods: As immunoSEQ supplied junction-only sequences (without quality scores), filtering differed. Method: immunoSEQ multiplex PCR; TCRdb's copy keeps in-frame clones and lacks some. V and J calls and clone size are those listed in that table; D and trimming were worked out from the DNA. The sample has 2 million to 2.5 million clones, roughly 91% seen once. Material for sequencing was naive CD8+ T cells from PBMCs. The sequence was obtained from a man between 18 and 29 years old in good health. Some clones in this sample may be carry-over from other donors' samples. V usage is TRBV27 and J usage is TRBJ2-2, with D perhaps assigned TRBD1 or TRBD2 (7 bases each). The CDR3, as DNA: TGTGCCAGCAACCCCAGGGGGGGTCACACCGGGGAGCTGTTTTTT. Its translation is CASNPRGGHTGELFF.